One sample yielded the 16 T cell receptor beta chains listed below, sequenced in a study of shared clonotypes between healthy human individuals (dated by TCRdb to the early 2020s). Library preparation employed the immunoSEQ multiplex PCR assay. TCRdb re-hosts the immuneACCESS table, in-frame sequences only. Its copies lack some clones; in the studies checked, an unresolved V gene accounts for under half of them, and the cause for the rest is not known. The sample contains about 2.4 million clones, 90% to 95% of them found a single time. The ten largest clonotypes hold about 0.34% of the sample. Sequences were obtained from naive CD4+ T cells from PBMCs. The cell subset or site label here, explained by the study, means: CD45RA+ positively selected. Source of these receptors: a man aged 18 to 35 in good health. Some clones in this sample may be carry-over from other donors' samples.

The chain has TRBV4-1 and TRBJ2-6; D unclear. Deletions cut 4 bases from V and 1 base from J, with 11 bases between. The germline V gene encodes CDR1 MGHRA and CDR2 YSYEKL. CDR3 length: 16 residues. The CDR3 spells CASSPAVESGANVLTF. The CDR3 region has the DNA TGCGCCAGCAGCCCCGCGGTGGAATCTGGGGCCAACGTCCTGACTTTC.

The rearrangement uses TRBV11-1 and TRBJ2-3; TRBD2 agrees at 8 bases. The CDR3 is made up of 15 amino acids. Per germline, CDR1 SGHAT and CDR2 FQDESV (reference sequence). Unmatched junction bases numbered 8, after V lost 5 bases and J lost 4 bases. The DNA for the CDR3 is TGTGCCAGCAGCCTAATGCGGCGGGGGGCAGATACGCAGTATTTT. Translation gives CASSLMRRGADTQYF.

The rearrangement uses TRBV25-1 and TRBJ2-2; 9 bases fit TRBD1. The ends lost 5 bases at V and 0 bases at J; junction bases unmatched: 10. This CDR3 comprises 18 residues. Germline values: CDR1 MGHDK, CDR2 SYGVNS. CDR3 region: CASSRMTGGSANTGELFF. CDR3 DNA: TGTGCCAGCAGTCGTATGACAGGGGGTAGCGCGAACACCGGGGAGCTGTTTTTT.

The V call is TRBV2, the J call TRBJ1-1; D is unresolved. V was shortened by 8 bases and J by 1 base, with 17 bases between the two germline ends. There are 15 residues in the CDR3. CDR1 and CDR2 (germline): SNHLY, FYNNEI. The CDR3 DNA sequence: TGTGCCAGCCCAAAAGGGCGGCTCTCGAACACTGAAGCTTTCTTT. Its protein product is CASPKGRLSNTEAFF.

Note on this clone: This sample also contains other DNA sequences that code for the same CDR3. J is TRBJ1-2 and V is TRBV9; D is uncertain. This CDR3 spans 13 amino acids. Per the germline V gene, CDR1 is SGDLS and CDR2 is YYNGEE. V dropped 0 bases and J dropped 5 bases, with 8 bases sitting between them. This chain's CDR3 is CASSVDLGYGYTF. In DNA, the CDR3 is TGTGCCAGCAGCGTAGATTTAGGGTATGGCTACACCTTC.

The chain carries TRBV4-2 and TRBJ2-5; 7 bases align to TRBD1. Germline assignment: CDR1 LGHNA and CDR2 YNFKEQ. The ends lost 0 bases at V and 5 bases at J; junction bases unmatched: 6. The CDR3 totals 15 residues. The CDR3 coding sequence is TGTGCCAGCAGCCAAGATTACAGGGGTTTGGAGACCCAGTACTTC. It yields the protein CASSQDYRGLETQYF.

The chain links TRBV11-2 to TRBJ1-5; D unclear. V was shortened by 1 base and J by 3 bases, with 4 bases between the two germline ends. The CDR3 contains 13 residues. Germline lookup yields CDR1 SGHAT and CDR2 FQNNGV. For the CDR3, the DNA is TGTGCCAGCAGCTTAGCGACCAATCAGCCCCAGCATTTT. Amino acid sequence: CASSLATNQPQHF. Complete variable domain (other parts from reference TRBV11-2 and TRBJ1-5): EAGVAQSPRYKIIEKRQSVAFWCNPISGHATLYWYQQILGQGPKLLIQFQNNGVVDDSQLPKDRFSAERLKGVDSTLKIQPAKLEDSAVYLCASSLATNQPQHFGDGTRLSIL.

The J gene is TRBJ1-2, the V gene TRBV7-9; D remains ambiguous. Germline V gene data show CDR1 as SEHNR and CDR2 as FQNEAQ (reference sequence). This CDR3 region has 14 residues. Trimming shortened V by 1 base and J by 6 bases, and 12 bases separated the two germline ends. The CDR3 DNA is TGTGCCAGCAGCTTAGGCCAGGCGGTGGATGGCTACACCTTC. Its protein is CASSLGQAVDGYTF.

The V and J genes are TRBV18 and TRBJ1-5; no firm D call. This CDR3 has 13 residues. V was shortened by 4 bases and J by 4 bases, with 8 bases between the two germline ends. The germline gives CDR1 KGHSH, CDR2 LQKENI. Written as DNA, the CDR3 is TGTGCCAGCTCACTCGGACCTAATCAGCCCCAGCATTTT. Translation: CASSLGPNQPQHF.

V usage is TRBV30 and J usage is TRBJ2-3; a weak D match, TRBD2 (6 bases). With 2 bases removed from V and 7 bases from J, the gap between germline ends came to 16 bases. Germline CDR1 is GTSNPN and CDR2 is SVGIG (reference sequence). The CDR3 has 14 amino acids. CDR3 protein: CAWSPNLSGNTQYF. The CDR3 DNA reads TGTGCCTGGAGTCCTAACCTTAGCGGCAATACGCAGTATTTT.

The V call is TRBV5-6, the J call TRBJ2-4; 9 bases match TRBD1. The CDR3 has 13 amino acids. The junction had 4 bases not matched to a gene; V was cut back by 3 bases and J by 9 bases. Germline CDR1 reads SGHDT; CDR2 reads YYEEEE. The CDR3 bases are TGTGCCAGCAGCTACGACAGGGGGGCCATTCAGTACTTC. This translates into CASSYDRGAIQYF.

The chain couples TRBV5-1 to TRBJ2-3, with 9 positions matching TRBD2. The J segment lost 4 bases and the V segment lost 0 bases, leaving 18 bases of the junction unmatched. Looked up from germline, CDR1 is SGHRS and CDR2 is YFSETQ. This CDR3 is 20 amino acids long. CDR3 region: CASSLVSTLLAGWGADTQYF. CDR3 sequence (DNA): TGCGCCAGCAGCTTGGTCTCGACCCTACTAGCGGGCTGGGGCGCAGATACGCAGTATTTT.

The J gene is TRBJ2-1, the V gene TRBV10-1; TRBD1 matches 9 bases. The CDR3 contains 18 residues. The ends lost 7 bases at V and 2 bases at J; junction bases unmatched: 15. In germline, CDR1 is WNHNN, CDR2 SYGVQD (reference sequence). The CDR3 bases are TGCGCCAGCACCGTGGACAGGGGCCTTCGGAAAACCTACAATGAGCAGTTCTTC. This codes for CASTVDRGLRKTYNEQFF.

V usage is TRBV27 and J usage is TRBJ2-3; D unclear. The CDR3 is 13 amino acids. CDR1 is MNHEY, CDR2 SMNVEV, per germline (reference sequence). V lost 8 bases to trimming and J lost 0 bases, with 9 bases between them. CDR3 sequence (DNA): TGTGCCAGCTCCGTAAGTAGCACAGATACGCAGTATTTT. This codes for CASSVSSTDTQYF.

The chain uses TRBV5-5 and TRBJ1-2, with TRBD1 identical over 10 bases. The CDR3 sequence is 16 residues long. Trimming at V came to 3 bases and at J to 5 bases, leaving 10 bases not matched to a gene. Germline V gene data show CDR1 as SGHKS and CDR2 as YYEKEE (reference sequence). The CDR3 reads CASSSARDRGSYGYTF. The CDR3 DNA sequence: TGTGCCAGCAGCTCAGCCCGGGACAGGGGTTCTTATGGCTACACCTTC. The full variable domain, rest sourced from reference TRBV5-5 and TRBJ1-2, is DAGVTQSPTHLIKTRGQQVTLRCSPISGHKSVSWYQQVLGQGPQFIFQYYEKEERGRGNFPDRFSARQFPNYSSELNVNALLLGDSALYLCASSSARDRGSYGYTFGSGTRLTVV.

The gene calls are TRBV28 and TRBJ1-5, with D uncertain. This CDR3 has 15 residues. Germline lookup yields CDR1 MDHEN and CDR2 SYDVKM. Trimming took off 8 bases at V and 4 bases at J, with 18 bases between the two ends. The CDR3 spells CASRRLPTQNQPQHF. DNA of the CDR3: TGTGCCAGCCGACGCCTACCAACCCAAAATCAGCCCCAGCATTTT.